This T cell receptor beta chain was profiled in a study of beta chain features in type 1 diabetes. Study-wide points: Any HLA type influence on TCRB rearrangement was left unresolved here. In patients and controls equally, PCR might favor templates that are shorter.

All of the isolated RNA was reverse transcribed, so expressed TCRB transcripts were sequenced. The repertoire was sequenced with immunoSEQ multiplex PCR; TCRdb's copy has only in-frame clones and lacks some. The data show more than 150,000 clones, 9% to 10% seen once. The ends were cut back, 3 bases at V and 3 bases at J, with 7 bases in the middle. Germline CDR1 KGHSH, CDR2 LQKENI. CDR3 length: 13 residues. Via CD45RO/CCR7/CD25/CD127/CD95/CD27, cells of the CD4+ naive, central memory, regulatory and stem cell-like memory subsets were sorted. In the case of this clone: The antigen is unknown.

The V gene is TRBV18, the J gene TRBJ2-3, with D perhaps TRBD2 (5 bases). Sequencing was performed on central memory CD4+ T cells from blood. The TCR comes from a woman aged 18-30 years in good health. CDR3 amino acids: CASSPRRTDTQYF. The CDR3 DNA is TGTGCCAGCTCACCGAGGAGGACAGATACGCAGTATTTT. Supplemented by reference TRBV18 and TRBJ2-3, the full variable domain reads NAGVMQNPRHLVRRRGQEARLRCSPMKGHSHVYWYRQLPEEGLKFMVYLQKENIIDESGMPKERFSAEFPKEGPSILRIQQVVRGDSAAYFCASSPRRTDTQYFGPGTRLTVL.